This TCR beta chain was documented in a study of blood T cell repertoires in COVID-19. Study as a whole: The cDNA or gDNA used as material had been derived from T cells, B-cell-depleted T cells, or PBMCs.

Produced via immunoSEQ multiplex PCR; TCRdb's table is partial and in-frame only. In the table there are tens of thousands of clones, 80% of which are singletons. V was pared by 5 bases and J by 2 bases, with 15 bases between. Germline CDR1 SGHVS, CDR2 FNYEAQ. CDR3 length: 16 amino acids. This chain connects TRBV7-6 to TRBJ2-2; tentative D call: TRBD2 (5 bases). The sample taken for sequencing was peripheral blood. This clonotype originated in a human donor in a cohort sampled during active COVID-19. The CDR3 region has the DNA TGTGCCAGCAGCCCCCTTCCAGCGGCAAACACCGGGGAGCTGTTTTTT. This translates into CASSPLPAANTGELFF.